This T cell receptor (beta chain) was sequenced in a study of cytomegalovirus exposure and HLA in healthy donors. Germline V gene sequence: CDR1 SGHTA, CDR2 FQGNSA. Trimming removed 0 bases from V and 8 bases from J, with 8 bases in between. This CDR3 contains 14 residues. PCR involved 60 Vbeta and 13 Jbeta primers. The repertoire was sequenced with immunoSEQ multiplex PCR; TCRdb's copy has only in-frame clones and lacks some. This sample has some 120,000 clones, with over 60% found just once. V and J are TRBV7-2 and TRBJ1-6; tentative D call: TRBD1 (6 bases). The clonotype comes from a man aged 25-40 years in good health and CMV-seropositive. Sequencing was done on a sample of PBMCs. The CDR3, as DNA: TGTGCCAGCAGCTTAGCGGGGGCTTATTCACCCCTCCACTTT. It yields the protein CASSLAGAYSPLHF. The full variable domain, completed using reference TRBV7-2 and TRBJ1-6, is GAGVSQSPSNKVTEKGKDVELRCDPISGHTALYWYRQSLGQGLEFLIYFQGNSAPDKSGLPSDRFSAERTGGSVSTLTIQRTQQEDSAVYLCASSLAGAYSPLHFGNGTRLTVT.